The sequence of this T cell receptor beta chain was determined in a study of blood T cell repertoires in COVID-19. After removal of 4 bases from V and 6 bases from J, the junction contained 6 bases not matched to a gene. The CDR3 consists of 14 residues. The germline V gene encodes CDR1 SEHNR and CDR2 FQNEAQ (reference sequence). This table comes from immunoSEQ multiplex PCR, and its TCRdb copy is limited to in-frame clones, with some not included. The sample holds approximately 69,000 clones, 75% to 90% seen once. The V and J genes are TRBV7-9 and TRBJ1-2, with TRBD1 matching 9 bases. Sequenced sample: peripheral blood. The TCR comes from a human donor in a cohort sampled during active COVID-19. CDR3: CASSSTGGGDGYTF. The CDR3 nucleotides are TGTGCCAGCAGCTCGACAGGGGGAGGGGATGGCTACACCTTC.